The present T cell receptor (beta chain) was sequenced within a study of blood T cell repertoires in COVID-19. Study background: Acute-phase and convalescent COVID-19 samples originated in the United States, Italy and Spain.

CDR1 LNHDA and CDR2 SQIVND come from the germline V gene (reference sequence). V dropped 5 bases and J dropped 5 bases, with 15 bases sitting between them. The CDR3 spans 14 residues. Sequenced by immunoSEQ multiplex PCR; TCRdb stores in-frame clones only, minus some. The sample has about 290,000 clones, around 86% seen once. The sequence was obtained from a woman between 40 and 55 years old who had recovered from COVID-19. The sequenced sample consisted of PBMCs or T cells enriched from blood (not recorded which). The chain carries TRBV19 and TRBJ2-5; the D gene is possibly TRBD2 (5 bases). CDR3 DNA sequence: TGTGCCAGTAGTGTGGGTCTAGCCTGGGAGACCCAGTACTTC. This codes for CASSVGLAWETQYF.